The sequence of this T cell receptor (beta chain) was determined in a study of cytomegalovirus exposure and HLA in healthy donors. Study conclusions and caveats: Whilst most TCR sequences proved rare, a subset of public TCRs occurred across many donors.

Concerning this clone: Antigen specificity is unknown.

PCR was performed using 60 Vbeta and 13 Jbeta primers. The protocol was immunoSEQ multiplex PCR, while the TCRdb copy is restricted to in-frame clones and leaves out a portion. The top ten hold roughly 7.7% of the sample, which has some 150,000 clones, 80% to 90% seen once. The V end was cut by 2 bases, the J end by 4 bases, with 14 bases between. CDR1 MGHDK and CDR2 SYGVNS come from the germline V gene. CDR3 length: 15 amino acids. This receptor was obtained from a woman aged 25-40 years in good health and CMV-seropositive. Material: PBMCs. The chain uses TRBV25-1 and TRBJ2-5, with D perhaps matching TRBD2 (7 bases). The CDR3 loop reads CASSEEQGRAETQYF. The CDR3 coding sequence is TGTGCCAGCAGTGAAGAGCAGGGGAGGGCAGAGACCCAGTACTTC.